The 14 T cell receptor beta chains reported below all come from one sample, sequenced in a study of blood T cell repertoires in COVID-19. The method was immunoSEQ multiplex PCR; TCRdb's version includes in-frame clones alone and lacks a portion of them. The sample lists 350,000 to 450,000 clones, 80% to 90% occurring once. Source material: PBMCs or T cells enriched from blood (not recorded which). These receptors all stem from a man aged 25 to 40 who had recovered from COVID-19.

A single count supports this clone. The chain employs TRBV30 and TRBJ1-5; D might be TRBD1 (5 bases). Germline-derived CDR1 and CDR2 are GTSNPN and SVGIG (reference sequence). V was shortened by 3 bases and J by 6 bases, with 15 bases between the two germline ends. The length of the CDR3 is 14 residues. CDR3 DNA: TGTGCCTGGAGAAGGGCAGGGTCAGGTCAGCCCCAGCATTTT. Its protein is CAWRRAGSGQPQHF. Looking up the rest from reference TRBV30 and TRBJ1-5 gives the full variable domain: SQTIHQWPATLVQPVGSPLSLECTVEGTSNPNLYWYRQAAGRGLQLLFYSVGIGQISSEVPQNLSASRPQDRQFILSSKKLLLSDSGFYLCAWRRAGSGQPQHFGDGTRLSIL.

This rearrangement joins TRBV6-5 to TRBJ1-5; D unclear. CDR1 is MNHEY and CDR2 is SVGAGI in the germline V gene. The CDR3 extends over 13 amino acids. Deletions cut 8 bases from V and 3 bases from J, with 11 bases between. The CDR3 sequence: CASDFDINQPQHF. For the CDR3, the DNA is TGTGCCAGCGACTTTGATATCAATCAGCCCCAGCATTTT.

The gene calls are TRBV20-1 and TRBJ1-6, with D perhaps matching TRBD1 (6 bases). CDR1 and CDR2 (germline): DFQATT, SNEGSKA (reference sequence). The V end was cut by 3 bases, the J end by 6 bases, with 12 bases between. This CDR3 has 14 residues. The CDR3 sequence is CSASAGTSNSPLHF. The CDR3 bases are TGCAGTGCTAGTGCCGGGACATCTAATTCACCCCTCCACTTT.

The CDR3 bases are TGTGCCAGCAGTGTCCAAACGGGAGGGTACAATGAGCAGTTCTTC. Protein sequence: CASSVQTGGYNEQFF. The chain has TRBV6-4 and TRBJ2-1; 8 bases are shared with TRBD2. This CDR3 contains 15 residues. Germline V gene data show CDR1 as MRHNA and CDR2 as SNTAGT. The V gene end was trimmed by 4 bases and the J gene end by 4 bases; junction bases not matched to a gene: 6.

The rearrangement links TRBV7-9 to TRBJ2-7, with unresolved D. CDR3 size: 11 residues. Looked up from germline, CDR1 is SEHNR and CDR2 is FQNEAQ (reference sequence). V was shortened by 5 bases and J by 5 bases, with 7 bases between the two germline ends. CDR3 DNA: TGTGCCAGCAGCCTTTTCGACGAGCAGTACTTC. Translation: CASSLFDEQYF.

This chain connects TRBV6-1 to TRBJ2-7; no clear D gene. This CDR3 comprises 12 residues. The germline CDR1 and CDR2 sequences are MNHNS and SASEGT. V was shortened by 2 bases and J by 0 bases, with 2 bases between the two germline ends. In DNA form, the CDR3 reads TGTGCCAGCAGTGAATACTCCTACGAGCAGTACTTC. Its translation: CASSEYSYEQYF.

The table lists this clone with a few counts. The V call is TRBV9, the J call TRBJ1-5; 7 bases map to TRBD1. This CDR3 contains 14 residues. The trim removed 3 bases at V and 7 bases at J, leaving 7 bases unmatched. Germline values: CDR1 SGDLS, CDR2 YYNGEE. CDR3 DNA: TGTGCCAGCAGCGAAACAGGGGAAGGGCAGCCCCAGCATTTT. It is translated as CASSETGEGQPQHF.

This chain's CDR3 is CASSLELAGYTGELFF. CDR3 in DNA: TGTGCCAGCAGCTTGGAACTAGCGGGATACACCGGGGAGCTGTTTTTT. This chain connects TRBV5-5 to TRBJ2-2; TRBD2 agrees at 10 bases. Germline V gives CDR1 SGHKS, CDR2 YYEKEE (reference sequence). The CDR3 is made up of 16 amino acids. J gave up 3 bases and V 0 bases, and 2 bases lay outside the gene matches.

The chain uses TRBV27 and TRBJ2-7; 9 bases match TRBD1. This CDR3 region has 13 residues. Per germline, CDR1 MNHEY and CDR2 SMNVEV (reference sequence). J was trimmed by 3 bases and V by 5 bases; bases with no gene match: 2. The CDR3 DNA sequence: TGTGCCAGCAGTAAGGGACAGGGCTACGAGCAGTACTTC. This gives the protein CASSKGQGYEQYF.

The rearrangement joins TRBV28 to TRBJ2-7; 7 bases fit TRBD2. CDR3 length: 14 residues. The J segment lost 3 bases and the V segment lost 6 bases, leaving 8 bases of the junction unmatched. Per the germline V gene, CDR1 is MDHEN and CDR2 is SYDVKM. The CDR3 DNA follows: TGTGCCAGCAGCCCTCATCGCGGGGGCTACGAGCAGTACTTC. Encoded protein: CASSPHRGGYEQYF.

The V call is TRBV9, the J call TRBJ2-2, with 7 positions matching TRBD2. This CDR3 contains 16 residues. V shed 4 bases and J 1 base; nucleotides not matched to a gene: 7. Germline CDR1 and CDR2: SGDLS and YYNGEE. The CDR3 nucleotides are TGTGCCAGCAGCCCTGGGGCTAGCGGGAACACCGGGGAGCTGTTTTTT. Protein: CASSPGASGNTGELFF.

The V and J genes are TRBV7-9 and TRBJ1-5, with D unclear. Trimming removed 4 bases at V and 3 bases at J, with 19 bases between. The V gene's germline CDR1 is SEHNR and CDR2 FQNEAQ (reference sequence). The CDR3 runs to 17 residues. Here the CDR3 DNA reads TGTGCCAGCAGCTCGTACCCCCTTGGAACAGACAATCAGCCCCAGCATTTT. It is translated as CASSSYPLGTDNQPQHF.

The genes are TRBV6-5 and TRBJ1-6, with a weak D call TRBD1 (6 bases). The CDR3 runs 15 residues. Germline V gene lookup returns CDR1 MNHEY and CDR2 SVGAGI. V dropped 5 bases and J dropped 9 bases, with 17 bases sitting between them. This chain's CDR3 is CASSLAHRVGSPLHF. The DNA for the CDR3 is TGTGCCAGCAGTCTGGCCCACAGGGTTGGTTCACCCCTCCACTTT.

This chain connects TRBV18 to TRBJ1-3, with D hard to call. The CDR3 contains 17 residues. Trimming cost V 0 bases and J 0 bases, with 12 bases left between them. Germline CDR1 reads KGHSH; CDR2 reads LQKENI. The CDR3 bases are TGTGCCAGCTCACCACCGGCCCACTACACCTCTGGAAACACCATATATTTT. It specifies CASSPPAHYTSGNTIYF.